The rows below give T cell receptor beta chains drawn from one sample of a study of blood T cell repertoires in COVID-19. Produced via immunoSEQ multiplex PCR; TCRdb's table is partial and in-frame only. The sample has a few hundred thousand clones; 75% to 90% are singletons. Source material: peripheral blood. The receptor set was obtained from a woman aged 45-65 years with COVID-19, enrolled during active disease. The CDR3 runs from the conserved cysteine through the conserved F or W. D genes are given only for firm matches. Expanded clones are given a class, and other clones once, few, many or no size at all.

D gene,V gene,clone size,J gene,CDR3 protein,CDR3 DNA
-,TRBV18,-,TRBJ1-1,CASSIGQGLNTEAFF,TGTGCCAGCTCTATAGGGCAGGGATTGAACACTGAAGCTTTCTTT
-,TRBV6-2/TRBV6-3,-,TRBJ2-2,CASSYGLAMLFF,TGTGCCAGCAGTTATGGGCTGGCTATGCTGTTTTTT
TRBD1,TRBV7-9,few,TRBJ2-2,CASSPAGTGNTGELFF,TGTGCCAGCAGCCCCGCCGGGACAGGGAACACCGGGGAGCTGTTTTTT
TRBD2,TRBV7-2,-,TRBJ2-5,CASSPLAGVLETQYF,TGTGCCAGCAGCCCCCTAGCGGGAGTGTTAGAGACCCAGTACTTC
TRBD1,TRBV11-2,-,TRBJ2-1,CASSLVSRGLPYNEQFF,TGTGCCAGCAGCTTAGTCTCCAGGGGGCTCCCCTACAATGAGCAGTTCTTC
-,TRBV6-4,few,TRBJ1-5,CASSDDASQPQHF,TGTGCCAGCAGTGACGATGCGTCTCAGCCCCAGCATTTT
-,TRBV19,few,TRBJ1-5,CASNYPNQPQHF,TGTGCCAGTAACTACCCTAATCAGCCCCAGCATTTT
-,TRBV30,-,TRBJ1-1,CAWSTGVGTEAFF,TGTGCCTGGTCGACAGGAGTGGGCACTGAAGCTTTCTTT
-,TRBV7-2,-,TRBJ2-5,CASTTYSQETQYF,TGTGCCAGCACCACCTACAGTCAAGAGACCCAGTACTTC
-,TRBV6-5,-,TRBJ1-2,CASSYRGTGSGYTF,TGTGCCAGCAGTTACAGGGGGACGGGTAGCGGCTACACCTTC
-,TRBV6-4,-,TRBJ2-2,CASSDSTNTGELFF,TGTGCCAGCAGTGACAGCACGAACACCGGGGAGCTGTTTTTT
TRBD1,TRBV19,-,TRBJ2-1,CASSNRQGGLNEQFF,TGTGCCAGTAGTAATCGACAGGGCGGATTAAATGAGCAGTTCTTC
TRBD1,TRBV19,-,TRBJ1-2,CASSADIQGALNYGYTF,TGTGCCAGTAGTGCCGACATACAGGGGGCCCTTAACTATGGCTACACCTTC
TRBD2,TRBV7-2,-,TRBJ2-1,CASSLKSRLAVDNEQFF,TGTGCCAGCAGCTTAAAATCCCGGCTAGCGGTAGACAATGAGCAGTTCTTC
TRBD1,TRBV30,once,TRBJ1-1,CAWGPGQGQPEAFF,TGTGCCTGGGGGCCGGGACAGGGCCAACCTGAAGCTTTCTTT
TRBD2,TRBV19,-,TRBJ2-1,CASRPTGTSGSYSNEQFF,TGTGCCAGTAGACCGACCGGGACTAGCGGGAGCTATAGCAATGAGCAGTTCTTC
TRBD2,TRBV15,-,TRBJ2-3,CATSRTDVAGRTDTQYF,TGTGCCACCAGCAGAACCGACGTAGCGGGACGCACAGATACGCAGTATTTT
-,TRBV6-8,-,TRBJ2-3,CASNPYTGRIGTQYF,TGTGCCAGCAACCCATATACGGGGAGGATAGGTACGCAGTATTTT
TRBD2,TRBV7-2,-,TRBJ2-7,CASSSGLAGPYEQYF,TGTGCCAGCAGCTCGGGACTAGCGGGCCCTTACGAGCAGTACTTC
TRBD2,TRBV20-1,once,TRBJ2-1,CSASDLAGVWNEQFF,TGCAGTGCTAGTGATCTAGCGGGAGTATGGAATGAGCAGTTCTTC
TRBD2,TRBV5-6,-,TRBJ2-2,CASQGEGSYAGELFF,TGTGCCAGCCAAGGGGAGGGCTCGTACGCCGGGGAGCTGTTTTTT
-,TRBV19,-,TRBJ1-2,CAIGTARQGGYTF,TGTGCCATTGGGACTGCTAGGCAAGGTGGCTACACCTTC
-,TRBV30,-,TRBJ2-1,CAWSVGDQGSQFF,TGTGCCTGGAGTGTAGGAGACCAAGGCTCGCAGTTCTTC
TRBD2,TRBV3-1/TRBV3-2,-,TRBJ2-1,CASSQPGLAVYNEQFF,TGTGCCAGCAGCCAACCGGGACTAGCGGTATACAATGAGCAGTTCTTC
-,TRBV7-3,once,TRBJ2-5,CASSLRPVAGETQYF,TGTGCCAGCAGCTTACGCCCCGTAGCCGGTGAGACCCAGTACTTC
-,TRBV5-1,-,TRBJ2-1,CASSSIGGSSYNEQFF,TGCGCCAGCAGCTCGATTGGGGGGAGCTCCTACAATGAGCAGTTCTTC
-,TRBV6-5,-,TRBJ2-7,CASSSFGYEQYF,TGTGCCAGCAGTTCCTTCGGCTACGAGCAGTACTTC
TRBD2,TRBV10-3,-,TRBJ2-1,CAISARLAGWGSYNEQFF,TGTGCCATCAGTGCTAGACTAGCGGGGTGGGGCTCCTACAATGAGCAGTTCTTC
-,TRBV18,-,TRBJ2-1,CASSDQGYNEQFF,TGTGCCAGCTCAGATCAGGGTTACAATGAGCAGTTCTTC
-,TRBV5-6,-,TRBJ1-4,CASSWGGRNEKLFF,TGTGCCAGCAGCTGGGGAGGGCGCAATGAAAAACTGTTTTTT
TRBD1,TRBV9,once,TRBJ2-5,CASSPDRDLETQYF,TGTGCCAGCAGCCCCGACAGGGATCTAGAGACCCAGTACTTC
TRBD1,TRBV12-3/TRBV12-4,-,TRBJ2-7,CASSLGQGYEQYF,TGTGCCAGCAGTCTAGGACAGGGATACGAGCAGTACTTC
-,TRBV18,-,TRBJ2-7,CASSPRQGSYEQYF,TGTGCCAGCTCACCACGGCAGGGCTCCTACGAGCAGTACTTC
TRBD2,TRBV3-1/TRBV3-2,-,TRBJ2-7,CASSQVGPAGGPYEQYF,TGTGCCAGCAGCCAAGTGGGGCCGGCGGGAGGACCCTACGAGCAGTACTTC
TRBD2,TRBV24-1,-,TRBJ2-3,CATSDPSGREGDTQYF,TGTGCCACCAGTGATCCGAGCGGGAGGGAGGGAGATACGCAGTATTTT
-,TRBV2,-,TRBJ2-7,CACTRGSDEQYF,TGTGCCTGTACGCGGGGTTCGGACGAGCAGTACTTC
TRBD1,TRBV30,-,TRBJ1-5,CAWRGGQGRGSNQPQHF,TGTGCCTGGAGAGGGGGACAGGGACGTGGTAGCAATCAGCCCCAGCATTTT